This T cell receptor (beta chain) is drawn from a study of response to subunit inactivated influenza vaccine. TCRdb re-called the RT-PCR reads through MiXCR, storing one row per CDR3 protein. The table has 250,000 to 350,000 distinct CDR3 sequences, approximately 23% seen once. Concerning this clonotype: What it binds is unknown.

The CDR3 totals 15 residues. Trimming removed 3 bases from V and 4 bases from J, with 13 bases in between. Germline V lookup: CDR1 SGHNT, CDR2 YYREEE (reference sequence). Study observations and caveats: Only a handful of new T cells, the authors suggested, are recruited with each seasonal influenza vaccination.

This chain joins TRBV5-4 and TRBJ1-4, with a weak D call TRBD1 (5 bases). The TCR originated in a man between 50 and 70 years old who received an inactivated influenza vaccine. Sequences were derived from PBMCs from blood, sampled 21 months after vaccination. In nucleotides, the CDR3 is TGTGCCAGCAGCTCGCCGGGACTGAATAATGAAAAACTGTTTTTT. This sequence encodes CASSSPGLNNEKLFF.